The 15 T cell receptor beta chains listed next were all sequenced from one sample in a study of T cells after posttransplantation cyclophosphamide (dated by TCRdb to the mid-2010s). This specimen's treatment or condition label, interpreted: high-dose cyclophosphamide on days +3 and +4 as single-agent GVHD prophylaxis. Busulfan and fludarabine conditioning, a related or unrelated marrow graft, and cyclophosphamide on days +3 and +4 were given to PTCy patients. The library came from the immunoSEQ multiplex PCR assay. In TCRdb, the immuneACCESS table is reduced to in-frame sequences with V and J assigned. These tables do not hold every clone; where another copy was compared, an unresolved V gene accounts for under half, and the others remain unexplained. Here the sample has 17,000 or so clones; roughly 92% occur a single time. The ten biggest clones cover roughly 0.58% of the sample. Specimen: CD4+ T cells sorted from blood, collected after allogeneic stem cell transplant with posttransplant cyclophosphamide. The origin of the receptors is a male patient between 55 and 70 years old who received an allogeneic stem cell transplant from a related donor and was CMV-positive. Donor T cells from the graft may be present among the T cells after a transplant.

The chain joins TRBV29-1 to TRBJ2-5; D remains ambiguous. CDR3 size: 11 residues. The germline V gene encodes CDR1 SQVTM and CDR2 ANQGSEA. V lost 1 base and J 5 bases, leaving 5 bases between the germline ends. In nucleotides, the CDR3 is TGCAGCGTTGAAGTCGGGGAGACCCAGTACTTC. It specifies CSVEVGETQYF.

V is TRBV7-2 and J is TRBJ1-5; 12 nucleotides agree with TRBD1. Germline lookup yields CDR1 SGHTA and CDR2 FQGNSA. The junction had 6 bases not matched to a gene; V was cut back by 5 bases and J by 7 bases. This CDR3 spans 15 amino acids. The CDR3 loop is CASSGDRGRQQPQHF. DNA for the CDR3: TGTGCCAGCAGCGGGGACAGGGGGCGCCAGCAGCCCCAGCATTTT.

The chain is built from TRBV9 and TRBJ2-5; D is possibly TRBD1 (6 bases). Trimming removed 3 bases from V and 1 base from J, with 10 bases in between. Per the germline V gene, CDR1 is SGDLS and CDR2 is YYNGEE. The CDR3 extends over 14 amino acids. The CDR3 protein is CASSATDSQETQYF. CDR3 DNA: TGTGCCAGCAGCGCGACGGACAGCCAAGAGACCCAGTACTTC.

V gene TRBV19 combines with J gene TRBJ1-1, with D uncertain. Germline V gene data show CDR1 as LNHDA and CDR2 as SQIVND (reference sequence). The CDR3 has 16 residues. V gave up 6 bases and J gave up 0 bases, with 17 bases separating them. The CDR3 DNA reads TGTGCCAGTAGCTCTAATCGCCTTACCATGAACACTGAAGCTTTCTTT. It specifies CASSSNRLTMNTEAFF.

V is TRBV7-2 and J is TRBJ1-5; maybe TRBD1 (5 bases). The CDR3 has 15 amino acids. With 0 bases removed from V and 1 base from J, the gap between germline ends came to 7 bases. Looked up from germline, CDR1 is SGHTA and CDR2 is FQGNSA. The CDR3 here is CASSLAWGSNQPQHF. CDR3 nucleotide sequence: TGTGCCAGCAGCTTAGCGTGGGGCAGCAATCAGCCCCAGCATTTT.

V usage is TRBV5-1 and J usage is TRBJ2-5; TRBD2 agrees at 8 bases. The CDR3 is 17 amino acids. CDR1 is SGHRS, CDR2 YFSETQ, per germline. The V and J ends lost 0 bases and 1 base, in that order; junction bases with no gene match: 8. The CDR3 here is CASSLGLVSGTQETQYF. Here the CDR3 DNA reads TGCGCCAGCAGCTTGGGTTTAGTTAGCGGGACCCAAGAGACCCAGTACTTC.

The gene calls are TRBV7-2 and TRBJ2-5; possible D gene TRBD2, 5 bases. This CDR3 region has 14 residues. V gave up 4 bases and J gave up 5 bases, with 14 bases separating them. CDR1 is SGHTA, CDR2 FQGNSA, per germline. The DNA for the CDR3 is TGTGCCAGCAGCTCCCGAGTCGGGGTGGAGACCCAGTACTTC. Translation gives CASSSRVGVETQYF.

Of note for this clone: Additional DNA sequences in this sample encode the identical CDR3. This rearrangement joins TRBV6-5 to TRBJ1-6; maybe TRBD1 (5 bases). Trimming removed 7 bases at V and 5 bases at J, with 15 bases between. The CDR3 consists of 15 residues. Germline CDR1 MNHEY, CDR2 SVGAGI. CDR3 sequence: CASKWGTENNSPLHF. The CDR3, as DNA: TGTGCCAGCAAGTGGGGCACAGAAAATAATTCACCCCTCCACTTT.

The V and J genes are TRBV7-3 and TRBJ2-7, with D perhaps matching TRBD1 (6 bases). CDR3 size: 13 residues. V was shortened by 5 bases and J by 1 base, with 9 bases between the two germline ends. CDR1 SGHTA and CDR2 FQGTGA come from the germline V gene. CDR3 region: CASSQDSSYEQYF. CDR3 nucleotides: TGTGCCAGCAGCCAGGACAGTTCCTACGAGCAGTACTTC.

This chain uses TRBV5-1 with TRBJ2-3, with 11 bases that match TRBD2. The V and J ends lost 1 base and 2 bases, in that order; junction bases with no gene match: 3. The CDR3 consists of 16 residues. CDR1 SGHRS and CDR2 YFSETQ come from the germline V gene. The CDR3 protein is CASSLLGLADTDTQYF. As DNA, the CDR3 is TGCGCCAGCAGCTTGTTGGGACTAGCGGACACAGATACGCAGTATTTT.

Note on this clone: The sample contains more than one DNA sequence encoding this CDR3. The genes are TRBV7-9 and TRBJ1-1; tentative D call: TRBD1 (6 bases). Germline values: CDR1 SEHNR, CDR2 FQNEAQ (reference sequence). Trimming removed 6 bases from V and 7 bases from J, with 12 bases in between. The length of the CDR3 is 12 residues. CDR3 sequence: CASSPQGNEAFF. In DNA form, the CDR3 reads TGTGCCAGCAGTCCACAGGGTAATGAAGCTTTCTTT. The variable domain in full, with the rest retrieved from reference TRBV7-9 and TRBJ1-1, is DTGVSQNPRHKITKRGQNVTFRCDPISEHNRLYWYRQTLGQGPEFLTYFQNEAQLEKSRLLSDRFSAERPKGSFSTLEIQRTEQGDSAMYLCASSPQGNEAFFGQGTRLTVV.

The chain is built from TRBV7-9 and TRBJ2-5; D gene uncertain. CDR1 is SEHNR and CDR2 is FQNEAQ in the germline V gene (reference sequence). The ends were cut back, 1 base at V and 1 base at J, with 4 bases in the middle. The CDR3 loop spans 13 amino acids. The DNA of the CDR3 is TGTGCCAGCAGCTTAGGCAGCCAAGAGACCCAGTACTTC. Translating gives CASSLGSQETQYF.

This chain connects TRBV27 to TRBJ1-6, with TRBD1 identical over 10 bases. This CDR3 has 15 residues. CDR1 MNHEY and CDR2 SMNVEV come from the germline V gene (reference sequence). Trimming took 3 bases from V and 7 from J; bases not matched to a gene: 3. CDR3 DNA sequence: TGTGCCAGCAGTTTCACGGGACAGGGGAATTCACCCCTCCACTTT. It yields the protein CASSFTGQGNSPLHF.

The CDR3 is CASSEFLLYSNQPQHF. The DNA for the CDR3 is TGTGCCAGCAGTGAGTTCCTCCTATATAGCAATCAGCCCCAGCATTTT. This chain links TRBV2 with TRBJ1-5; D ambiguous. V was trimmed by 3 bases and J by 0 bases, leaving 12 bases between them. CDR1 SNHLY and CDR2 FYNNEI come from the germline V gene. The CDR3 sequence is 16 residues long.

This chain connects TRBV5-5 to TRBJ1-2; a possible D gene is TRBD1 (6 bases). The germline gives CDR1 SGHKS, CDR2 YYEKEE (reference sequence). CDR3 length equals 13 residues. Trimming removed 6 bases from V and 8 bases from J, with 17 bases in between. DNA for the CDR3: TGTGCCAGCAACACCGGGGTAGACAGGGGCTACACCTTC. Protein sequence: CASNTGVDRGYTF.